The present entry profiles one T cell receptor (beta chain) with its context. It has no known antigen specificity. No base-level quality is on record; no much larger clone is a single base apart. The library came from RT-PCR. TCRdb records NextSeq 550 as the sequencer. The raw public reads went through TCRdb reprocessing: fastp at Q25, MiXCR clone calling, in-frame beta chains kept. Each entry is one CDR3 protein sequence, shown with its most common DNA and genes. The sample includes 95,000 to 120,000 distinct CDR3 sequences, with over 30% observed a single time. The ten largest clones add up to around 26% of the sample. The data are from a study of patients and donors after allogeneic stem cell transplantation (TCRdb year 2020). The germline V gene provides CDR1 SGHRS and CDR2 YFSETQ. Spanning cysteine to phenylalanine, the CDR3 consists of 13 amino acids. Solely the CDR3 DNA is kept, with 39 bases framed from the first base. Relative to germline, V is missing 9 bases and J is missing 4 bases, with 7 bases of the junction outside any gene match.

The sequenced sample was blood, either unsorted or a sorted T cell fraction (not recorded which). The chain is encoded by TRBV5-1 joined to TRBJ1-2; TRBD1 lines up with 9 middle nucleotides. This receptor was identified in a human donor who was either an allogeneic HSCT recipient or a stem cell or donor lymphocyte infusion donor (not recorded which). It is not recorded whose cells these are; they may come from a transplant donor. The bases are TGCGCCACCCGACAGGGGGAGGGCTATGGCTACACCTTC. Translation gives CATRQGEGYGYTF.